This is a list of T cell receptor beta chains from one sample in a study of blood T cell repertoires in COVID-19. Produced via immunoSEQ multiplex PCR; TCRdb's table is partial and in-frame only. The sample shows about 400,000 clones, around nine tenths of them seen only once. The specimen was PBMCs or T cells enriched from blood (not recorded which). The source of these receptors is a woman younger than 35 with acute COVID-19. Each CDR3 is given with its conserved first and last residue. Each record gives: V gene, J gene, D gene, CDR3 length, clone size, CDR3 protein, CDR3 DNA. The D gene is left open where the match is weak. Some rows have no size entry. The others give once, few or many, or a class for an expanded clone.

>TRBV5-5|TRBJ2-2|TRBD2|15|NA
CASSLLTSGTGELFF
TGTGCCAGCAGCTTGCTTACTAGCGGGACCGGGGAGCTGTTTTTT
>TRBV29-1|TRBJ2-1|TRBD2|16|NA
CSVEGLLAGPYNEQFF
TGCAGCGTTGAAGGGTTACTAGCGGGACCATACAATGAGCAGTTCTTC
>TRBV4-2|TRBJ1-2|TRBD1|14|once
CASSLGQGARGYTF
TGTGCCAGCAGCCTGGGACAGGGGGCTCGAGGCTACACCTTC
>TRBV18|TRBJ1-1|NA|15|NA
CASSLAPGGNTEAFF
TGTGCCAGCTCACTCGCCCCGGGGGGGAACACTGAAGCTTTCTTT
>TRBV5-8|TRBJ1-1|NA|12|NA
CASGRGWTEAFF
TGTGCCAGCGGCAGGGGTTGGACTGAAGCTTTCTTT
>TRBV25-1|TRBJ1-6|NA|11|NA
CASSVTSNLHF
TGTGCCAGCAGTGTAACAAGTAATCTCCACTTT
>TRBV25-1|TRBJ2-1|TRBD1|17|NA
CASSDNGGTGLYNEQFF
TGTGCCAGCAGTGACAATGGAGGGACAGGGCTTTACAATGAGCAGTTCTTC
>TRBV5-1|TRBJ2-1|NA|11|NA
CASSRGDEQFF
TGCGCCAGCAGCCGAGGCGATGAGCAGTTCTTC
>TRBV6-5|TRBJ2-3|NA|15|NA
CASSYSWEYTDTQYF
TGTGCCAGCAGTTACTCGTGGGAGTACACAGATACGCAGTATTTT
>TRBV7-9|TRBJ2-7|NA|12|NA
CASSSLAGEQYF
TGTGCCAGCAGCTCCCTGGCGGGGGAGCAGTACTTC
>TRBV30|TRBJ2-7|TRBD2|16|NA
CAWSSGIAGGAYEQYF
TGTGCTTGGTCCTCAGGTATAGCGGGAGGCGCCTACGAGCAGTACTTC
>TRBV24-1|TRBJ1-5|NA|14|NA
CATSDPGVNQPQHF
TGTGCCACCAGTGATCCGGGGGTGAATCAGCCCCAGCATTTT
>TRBV12-5|TRBJ1-3|TRBD1|14|NA
CASGRDRGVNTIYF
TGTGCTAGTGGGAGGGACAGGGGCGTAAACACCATATATTTT
>TRBV4-1|TRBJ2-7|NA|16|few
CASSQAYGVQGGEQYF
TGCGCCAGCAGCCAAGCCTACGGGGTCCAGGGAGGCGAGCAGTACTTC
>TRBV5-1|TRBJ2-4|TRBD1|15|NA
CASSPPTGGEDIQYF
TGCGCCAGCAGCCCTCCAACAGGGGGCGAGGACATTCAGTACTTC
>TRBV4-3|TRBJ2-7|TRBD1|15|NA
CASSQEGTAPYEQYF
TGCGCCAGCAGCCAAGAAGGGACAGCCCCGTACGAGCAGTACTTC
>TRBV9|TRBJ2-5|TRBD2|16|NA
CASSVVSSGGGETQYF
TGTGCCAGCAGCGTAGTATCTAGCGGGGGGGGAGAGACCCAGTACTTC
>TRBV19|TRBJ2-1|TRBD2|17|once
CASSIGLAGGRGNEQFF
TGTGCCAGTAGTATAGGACTAGCGGGAGGGAGGGGGAATGAGCAGTTCTTC
>TRBV28|TRBJ2-7|TRBD2|15|NA
CASRDLAGGPHEQYF
TGTGCCAGCAGGGATCTAGCGGGAGGGCCTCACGAGCAGTACTTC
>TRBV15|TRBJ2-1|TRBD2|17|NA
CATLPRLRGGRNNEQFF
TGTGCCACCCTACCGCGCCTCCGGGGGGGGAGAAACAATGAGCAGTTCTTC
>TRBV6-5|TRBJ2-3|NA|13|NA
CASRNIRSDTQYF
TGTGCCAGCAGAAATATCCGGTCGGATACGCAGTATTTT
>TRBV29-1|TRBJ1-3|NA|12|NA
CSVVGAGNTIYF
TGCAGCGTTGTGGGCGCTGGAAACACCATATATTTT
>TRBV12-3/TRBV12-4|TRBJ1-2|NA|13|NA
CASSPDGLYGYTF
TGTGCCAGCAGCCCCGACGGACTCTATGGCTACACCTTC
>TRBV18|TRBJ2-5|TRBD2|18|NA
CASSTRPLSGAEWGTQYF
TGTGCCAGCTCAACGCGACCCCTTAGCGGGGCCGAGTGGGGGACCCAGTACTTC
>TRBV7-9|TRBJ1-1|TRBD1|16|NA
CASKSPRTGENTEAFF
TGTGCCAGCAAATCCCCGCGAACAGGGGAGAACACTGAAGCTTTCTTT
>TRBV9|TRBJ2-1|TRBD2|17|NA
CASSVLSPTSGNNEQFF
TGTGCCAGCAGCGTACTTTCCCCGACTAGCGGGAACAATGAGCAGTTCTTC
>TRBV7-2|TRBJ2-1|NA|12|once
CASSSVAIEQFF
TGTGCCAGCAGCTCAGTAGCTATTGAGCAGTTCTTC
>TRBV5-1|TRBJ1-1|NA|15|NA
CASSFYQGGDTEAFF
TGCGCCAGCAGCTTTTATCAGGGAGGGGACACTGAAGCTTTCTTT
>TRBV6-5|TRBJ1-5|TRBD1|15|NA
CASSYSRGQIQPQHF
TGTGCCAGCAGTTACTCGAGGGGGCAGATTCAGCCCCAGCATTTT
>TRBV7-9|TRBJ1-2|NA|15|NA
CASSPADSKNYGYTF
TGTGCCAGCAGCCCCGCGGACAGCAAAAACTATGGCTACACCTTC
>TRBV6-5|TRBJ2-4|NA|13|NA
CASSYSREGIQYF
TGTGCCAGCAGTTACTCCAGGGAAGGCATTCAGTACTTC